This is a list of T cell receptor beta chains from one sample in a study of T cells expressing NK-cell markers. TCRdb reanalyzed the 5' RACE reads and collapses them to one entry per CDR3 protein, without DNA. This sample's clone table lists 130,000 to 150,000 distinct CDR3 sequences. What was sequenced was blood T cells: a sorted CD56 or NKG2C T cell subset, CD4+ or CD8+ T cells, or bulk PBMC T cells (not recorded which). The receptors shown here come from a man in his late teens or twenties in good health. Both conserved end residues are part of each CDR3.

CDR3 protein | J gene | V gene
CASRFKGTDTQYF | TRBJ2-3 | TRBV7-9
CSARDALVPSYEQYF | TRBJ2-7 | TRBV20-1
CSARYRGSNQPQHF | TRBJ1-5 | TRBV20-1
CASSNSSNEQFF | TRBJ2-1 | TRBV19
CASSRQGAVYEQYF | TRBJ2-7 | TRBV28
CASRGPDRGHTNYGYTF | TRBJ1-2 | TRBV6-1
CASCGTGGVNEQFF | TRBJ2-1 | TRBV7-9
CASSQQGAGNQPQHF | TRBJ1-5 | TRBV19
CASSPSTGAADTQYF | TRBJ2-3 | TRBV7-9
CSLSSGRVSEQYF | TRBJ2-7 | TRBV29-1
CASSPRLVGNQETQYF | TRBJ2-5 | TRBV7-9